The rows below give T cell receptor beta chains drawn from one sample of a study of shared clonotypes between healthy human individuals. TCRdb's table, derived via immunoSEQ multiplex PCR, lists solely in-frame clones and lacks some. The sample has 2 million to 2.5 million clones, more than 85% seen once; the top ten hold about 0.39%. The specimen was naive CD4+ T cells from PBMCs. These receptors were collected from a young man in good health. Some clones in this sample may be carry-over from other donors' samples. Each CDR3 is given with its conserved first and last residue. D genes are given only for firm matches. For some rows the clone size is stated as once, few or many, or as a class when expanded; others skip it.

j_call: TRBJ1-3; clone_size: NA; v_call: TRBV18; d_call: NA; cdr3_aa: CASSPDRSGNTIYF; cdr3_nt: TGTGCCAGCTCACCCGACAGATCTGGAAACACCATATATTTT
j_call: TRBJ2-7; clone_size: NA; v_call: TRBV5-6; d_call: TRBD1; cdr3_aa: CASSSQGPLYEQYF; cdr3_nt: TGTGCCAGCAGCTCACAGGGGCCGCTCTACGAGCAGTACTTC
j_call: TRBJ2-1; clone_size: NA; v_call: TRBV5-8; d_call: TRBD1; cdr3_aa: CASRGQETYNEQFF; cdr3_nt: TGTGCCAGCAGAGGACAGGAAACCTACAATGAGCAGTTCTTC
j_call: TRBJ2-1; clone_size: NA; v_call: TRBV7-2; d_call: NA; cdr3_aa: CASSHQGSSYNEQFF; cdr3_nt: TGTGCCAGCAGCCATCAGGGGAGCTCCTACAATGAGCAGTTCTTC
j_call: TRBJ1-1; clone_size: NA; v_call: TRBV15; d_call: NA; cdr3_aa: CATSPDGYSQAFF; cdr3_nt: TGTGCCACCAGCCCGGACGGGTATAGCCAAGCTTTCTTT
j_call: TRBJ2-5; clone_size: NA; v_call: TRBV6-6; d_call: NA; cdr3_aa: CASSDTDGDQETQYF; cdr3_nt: TGTGCCAGCAGCGATACGGACGGAGACCAAGAGACCCAGTACTTC
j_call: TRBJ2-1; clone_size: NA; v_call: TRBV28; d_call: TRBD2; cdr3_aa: CASSAGGTASNEQFF; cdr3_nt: TGTGCCAGCAGTGCGGGGGGGACTGCCTCCAATGAGCAGTTCTTC
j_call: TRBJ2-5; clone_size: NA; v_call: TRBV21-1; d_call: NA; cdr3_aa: CASSKGGRGGPQETQYF; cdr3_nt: TGTGCCAGCAGCAAGGGCGGGAGAGGGGGGCCCCAAGAGACCCAGTACTTC
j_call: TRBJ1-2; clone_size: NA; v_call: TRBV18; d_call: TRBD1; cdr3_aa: CASSPASATGRGYTF; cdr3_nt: TGTGCCAGCTCACCAGCGTCTGCGACAGGGCGCGGCTACACCTTC
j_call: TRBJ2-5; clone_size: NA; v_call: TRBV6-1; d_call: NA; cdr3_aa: CASSELRGGMRKETQYF; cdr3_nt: TGTGCCAGCAGTGAATTAAGAGGGGGTATGCGGAAAGAGACCCAGTACTTC
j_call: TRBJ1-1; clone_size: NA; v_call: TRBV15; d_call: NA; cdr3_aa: CATSRDWGSFQGLGAFF; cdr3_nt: TGTGCCACCAGCAGAGATTGGGGGAGTTTCCAGGGTTTGGGAGCTTTCTTT
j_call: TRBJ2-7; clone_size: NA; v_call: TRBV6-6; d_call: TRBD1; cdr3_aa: CASSYDRGYEQYF; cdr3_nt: TGTGCCAGCAGTTATGACAGGGGGTACGAGCAGTACTTC
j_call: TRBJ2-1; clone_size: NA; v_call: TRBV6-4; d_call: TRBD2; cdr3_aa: CASSAVAGPFNEQFF; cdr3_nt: TGTGCCAGCAGTGCTGTAGCGGGGCCTTTTAATGAGCAGTTCTTC
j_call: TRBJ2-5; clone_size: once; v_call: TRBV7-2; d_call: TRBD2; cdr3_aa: CASSLGLAEIQETQYF; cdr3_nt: TGTGCCAGCAGCCTGGGACTAGCGGAAATCCAAGAGACCCAGTACTTC
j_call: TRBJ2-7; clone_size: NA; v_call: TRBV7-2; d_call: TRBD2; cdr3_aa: CASSQTSPTNYEQYF; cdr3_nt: TGTGCCAGCAGCCAGACTAGCCCCACGAACTACGAGCAGTACTTC
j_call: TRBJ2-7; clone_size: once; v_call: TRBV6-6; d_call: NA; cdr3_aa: CASSYSNPTEHYEQYF; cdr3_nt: TGTGCCAGCAGTTACTCGAATCCGACAGAACACTACGAGCAGTACTTC
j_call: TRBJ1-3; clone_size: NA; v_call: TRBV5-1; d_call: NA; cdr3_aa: CASSSRGDSGNTIYF; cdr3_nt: TGCGCCAGCAGCTCCCGGGGGGACTCTGGAAACACCATATATTTT
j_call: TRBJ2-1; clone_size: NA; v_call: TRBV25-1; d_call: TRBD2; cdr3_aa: CASTPRLAGSNEQFF; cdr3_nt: TGTGCCAGCACCCCCCGTCTAGCGGGTTCCAATGAGCAGTTCTTC
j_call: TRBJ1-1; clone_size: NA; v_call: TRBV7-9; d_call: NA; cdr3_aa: CASSLEGSGRNTEAFF; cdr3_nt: TGTGCCAGCAGTCTAGAGGGGTCGGGCAGGAACACTGAAGCTTTCTTT
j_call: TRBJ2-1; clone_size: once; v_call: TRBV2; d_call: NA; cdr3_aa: CASSAGGGYNEQFF; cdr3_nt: TGTGCCAGCAGCGCCGGAGGGGGTTACAATGAGCAGTTCTTC
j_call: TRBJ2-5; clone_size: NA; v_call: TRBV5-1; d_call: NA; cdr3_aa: CASSLSVSWDQETQYF; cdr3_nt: TGCGCCAGCAGCTTGTCCGTTAGCTGGGACCAAGAGACCCAGTACTTC
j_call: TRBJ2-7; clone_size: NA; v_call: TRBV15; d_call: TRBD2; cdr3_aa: CATSRDLAGLLYEQYF; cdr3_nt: TGTGCCACCAGCAGAGATCTAGCGGGACTCCTCTACGAGCAGTACTTC
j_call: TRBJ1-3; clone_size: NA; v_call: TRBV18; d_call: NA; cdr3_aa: CASSPYIASGNTIYF; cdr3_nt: TGTGCCAGCTCACCATACATTGCCTCAGGAAACACCATATATTTT